This T cell receptor (beta chain) is from a study of response to subunit inactivated influenza vaccine. The length of the CDR3 is 13 residues. The germline CDR1 and CDR2 sequences are DFQATT and SNEGSKA (reference sequence). The V end lost 0 bases, the J end lost 1 base, and 6 bases lay between the germline ends. This clonotype was recorded at least ten times. Its target is unknown. TCRdb fed the RT-PCR reads into MiXCR, producing one record per CDR3 protein. The repertoire consists of approximately 200,000 distinct CDR3 sequences, with about 15% occurring once and the leading ten covering about a quarter. Study-wide findings and caveats: Only a handful of new T cells, the authors suggested, are recruited with each seasonal influenza vaccination.

The sequenced sample was CD8+ T cells sorted from PBMCs, obtained roughly 5 days after vaccination. The V gene is TRBV20-1, the J gene TRBJ1-1, with a tentative D call TRBD1 (6 bases). This TCR was sampled from a man aged 50-60 years who received an inactivated influenza vaccine. Here the CDR3 DNA reads TGCAGTGCTAGAGACAGGGGGAACACTGAAGCTTTCTTT. This encodes CSARDRGNTEAFF.